These T cell receptor beta chains were read from a single sample in a study of cytomegalovirus exposure and HLA in healthy donors. The assay was immunoSEQ multiplex PCR, and TCRdb's table has in-frame clones only and misses some. The profile shows about 40,000 clones, 82% of them singletons. The sequenced material came from PBMCs. The source of these receptors is a woman in her late teens or twenties in good health and CMV-seropositive. The CDR3 runs from the conserved cysteine through the conserved F or W. Fields, in order: clone size, V gene, D gene, CDR3 length, J gene, CDR3 DNA, CDR3 protein. A D gene is named only where the DNA matches it firmly. A clone size is listed for some rows: how often the clone was seen (once, few, many), or a class if it is expanded.

.	TRBV4-3	.	15	TRBJ2-7	TGCGCCAGCAGCCAAGATTTGGGCAGGCCCTACGAGCAGTACTTC	CASSQDLGRPYEQYF
.	TRBV9	.	15	TRBJ2-3	TGTGCCAGCAGCGTAGGGCCGGGGGGCACAGATACGCAGTATTTT	CASSVGPGGTDTQYF
once	TRBV9	TRBD2	14	TRBJ2-3	TGTGCCAGCAGCAGGACTAGCGGCACAGATACGCAGTATTTT	CASSRTSGTDTQYF
.	TRBV5-4	.	15	TRBJ1-2	TGTGCCAGCAGCTTGGAACCGATGAGAGACTATGGCTACACCTTC	CASSLEPMRDYGYTF
.	TRBV6-6	TRBD1	14	TRBJ1-1	TGTGCCAGCAGTTCTGGGACAGGGAATACTGAAGCTTTCTTT	CASSSGTGNTEAFF
few	TRBV7-9	.	15	TRBJ2-2	TGTGCCAGCAGCCTGCAAGTGGCGAGGACCGGGGAGCTGTTTTTT	CASSLQVARTGELFF
.	TRBV6-1	.	13	TRBJ2-3	TGTGCCAGCGGTTTGGGCGGCACAGATACGCAGTATTTT	CASGLGGTDTQYF
.	TRBV11-1	.	14	TRBJ2-3	TGTGCCAGCAGCTTAGCGGGGGGGCCAGATACGCAGTATTTT	CASSLAGGPDTQYF
.	TRBV5-6	TRBD1	15	TRBJ2-5	TGTGCCAGCAGCAAGGGACAGGGAGTGGGAGAGACCCAGTACTTC	CASSKGQGVGETQYF
.	TRBV2	.	17	TRBJ2-3	TGTGCCAGCAAGACCGATTTAAGGGGGGGCCATTTAGATACGCAGTATTTT	CASKTDLRGGHLDTQYF
once	TRBV30	.	15	TRBJ2-3	TGTGCCTGGAGTGTACGCGGGAAAGTCGGAGATACGCAGTATTTT	CAWSVRGKVGDTQYF
.	TRBV4-3	TRBD1	14	TRBJ2-7	TGCGCCAGCAGCCAAGGACAGGGGCTCTACGAGCAGTACTTC	CASSQGQGLYEQYF
.	TRBV7-3	.	15	TRBJ2-5	TGTGCCAGCAGCTTAGGCCTGGGGGGCCAAGAGACCCAGTACTTC	CASSLGLGGQETQYF
.	TRBV28	TRBD2	16	TRBJ2-2	TGTGCCAGCAGTTTAGAGCGGGGGGACGGCACCGGGGAGCTGTTTTTT	CASSLERGDGTGELFF
.	TRBV5-4	TRBD1	15	TRBJ2-1	TGTGCCAGCAGTTGGAGACAGGGGGCGCAGAATGAGCAGTTCTTC	CASSWRQGAQNEQFF
.	TRBV29-1	.	12	TRBJ2-7	TGCAGCGTCGAAGGACTGGGCTACGAGCAGTACTTC	CSVEGLGYEQYF
.	TRBV15	.	13	TRBJ2-7	TGTGCCACCAGCCAAGACGGCCCGGGGGAGCAGTACTTC	CATSQDGPGEQYF
.	TRBV21-1	.	14	TRBJ2-2	TGTGCCAGCAGCAAAGGACAGTTCACCGGGGAGCTGTTTTTT	CASSKGQFTGELFF
.	TRBV7-3	.	16	TRBJ2-7	TGTGCCAGCAGCCCGGTTGGGACGGGAGTCTCCTACGAGCAGTACTTC	CASSPVGTGVSYEQYF
.	TRBV4-1	.	14	TRBJ2-1	TGCGCCAGCAGCCAGTGGGCCCGAAACAATGAGCAGTTCTTC	CASSQWARNNEQFF
.	TRBV7-9	.	15	TRBJ1-1	TGTGCCAGCAGCTTAGTACGGGGGAAGGGCACTGAAGCTTTCTTT	CASSLVRGKGTEAFF
.	TRBV25-1	TRBD1	15	TRBJ1-1	TGTGCCAGCAGTCCCTACAGGGGGACCGACACTGAAGCTTTCTTT	CASSPYRGTDTEAFF
.	TRBV10-3	TRBD2	15	TRBJ2-3	TGTGCCATCAGTGAACTAGCGGGAGCCTCCGATACGCAGTATTTT	CAISELAGASDTQYF
.	TRBV2	TRBD2	13	TRBJ2-5	TGTGCCAGCAGACCCGGGACTAAAGAGACCCAGTACTTC	CASRPGTKETQYF
.	TRBV28	.	14	TRBJ1-4	TGTGCCAGCAGTTTGTATGCAACTAATGAAAAACTGTTTTTT	CASSLYATNEKLFF
.	TRBV7-9	TRBD2	16	TRBJ2-1	TGTGCCAGCAGCCCTCAGGCGGGGGGGCCGGGCAATGAGCAGTTCTTC	CASSPQAGGPGNEQFF
.	TRBV6-5	.	13	TRBJ2-1	TGTGCCAGCAGGGGGAGCTCCTACAATGAGCAGTTCTTC	CASRGSSYNEQFF
.	TRBV5-6	.	14	TRBJ2-2	TGTGCCAGCAGCCCTAGAGGGCTCACCGGGGAGCTGTTTTTT	CASSPRGLTGELFF
.	TRBV5-1	TRBD2	15	TRBJ2-7	TGCGCCAGCAGCTTGGCCGGGACTAGCGGGGACGAGCAGTACTTC	CASSLAGTSGDEQYF
.	TRBV7-3	TRBD2	17	TRBJ2-3	TGTGCCAGCAGCTTAAGACCCGGACTAGCGGGGGCAGATACGCAGTATTTT	CASSLRPGLAGADTQYF
.	TRBV11-2	.	13	TRBJ2-7	TGTGCCAGCAGCCACGGAGTGCCCTACGAGCAGTACTTC	CASSHGVPYEQYF
once	TRBV7-2	TRBD1	12	TRBJ2-5	TGTGCCAGCAGCCCGGGGACAGGGACCCAGTACTTC	CASSPGTGTQYF
.	TRBV23-1	.	14	TRBJ1-5	TGCGCCAGCAGTCAATCGGCAGGCCGTCAGCCCCAGCATTTT	CASSQSAGRQPQHF
once	TRBV1	.	16	TRBJ2-1	TGCACCAGCAGCGAAACGCTAGCGGGGGCCTACAATGAGCAGTTCTTC	CTSSETLAGAYNEQFF
few	TRBV27	TRBD1	15	TRBJ2-3	TGTGCCAGCAGTGCCGGACAGGGGGTAACAGATACGCAGTATTTT	CASSAGQGVTDTQYF
.	TRBV7-9	TRBD2	16	TRBJ2-3	TGTGCCAGCAGCTTAGTGACTAGCCCTCTAGGGGATACGCAGTATTTT	CASSLVTSPLGDTQYF
.	TRBV7-3	TRBD1	16	TRBJ2-3	TGTGCCAGCAGTAGACAGGGGTTGACTAGCACAGATACGCAGTATTTT	CASSRQGLTSTDTQYF
.	TRBV7-9	TRBD2	16	TRBJ2-1	TGTGCCAGCAGGTCCATTAGTGGAGCGGGGTACAATGAGCAGTTCTTC	CASRSISGAGYNEQFF
few	TRBV6-1	TRBD1	15	TRBJ1-5	TGTGCCAGCAGTGCCGGGGACAGACCCTATCAGCCCCAGCATTTT	CASSAGDRPYQPQHF
.	TRBV28	.	11	TRBJ1-2	TGTGCCAGCAGTCAAATCTATGGCTACACCTTC	CASSQIYGYTF
.	TRBV7-9	.	16	TRBJ2-1	TGTGCCAGCAGCGGAGGGGGGGGTACCTCGTACAATGAGCAGTTCTTC	CASSGGGGTSYNEQFF
.	TRBV5-6	.	11	TRBJ2-7	TGTGCCAGCAGCCAGACAGACGAGCAGTACTTC	CASSQTDEQYF